Listed here are 17 T cell receptor beta chains from one sample, sequenced in a study of CD8+ T cells in alopecia areata. Sequencing used cDNA as its template, made by extracting RNA and reverse transcribing it. Data came from immunoSEQ multiplex PCR; TCRdb stores just in-frame clones and leaves some out. Among fewer than 110,000 clones listed, 84% were seen once. Treatment meaning: oral pan-JAK inhibitor, 5-10 mg twice daily. Specimen: CD8+ T cells sorted from blood, collected at week 24, from a patient treated with tofacitinib. The receptor source for this set is a human donor with alopecia areata.

This clone was picked up a small number of times. The chain carries TRBV6-1 and TRBJ2-7; D call uncertain. Germline assignment: CDR1 MNHNS and CDR2 SASEGT. V lost 9 bases and J 2 bases, leaving 14 bases between the germline ends. This CDR3 has 13 residues. The CDR3 loop reads CASRGWGAYEQYF. CDR3 coding DNA: TGTGCCAGTCGTGGTTGGGGTGCCTACGAGCAGTACTTC.

There are a few counts of this clone. At one of its ends the junction is not consistent with the germline gene, which may arise from a read error. The CDR3 reads CASSPTVGRTVQIIF. In DNA form, the CDR3 reads TGTGCCAGCAGCCCGACGGTCGGTCGGACTGTCCAGATAATCTTC. The rearrangement links TRBV4-2 to TRBJ2-1, with a possible D match to TRBD2 (5 bases). This CDR3 is built from 15 residues. Germline V gene data show CDR1 as LGHNA and CDR2 as YNFKEQ.

The V call is TRBV19, the J call TRBJ2-2; D ambiguous. In germline, CDR1 is LNHDA, CDR2 SQIVND (reference sequence). Trimming removed 3 bases from V and 3 bases from J, with 11 bases in between. CDR3 length: 15 residues. CDR3 protein: CASSIEGSYTGELFF. DNA for the CDR3: TGTGCCAGTAGTATTGAAGGGTCCTACACCGGGGAGCTGTTTTTT.

This clone was recorded only once. V usage is TRBV29-1 and J usage is TRBJ2-7; possible D gene TRBD1, 6 bases. The CDR3 is made up of 15 amino acids. The V gene's germline CDR1 is SQVTM and CDR2 ANQGSEA. Trimming took 4 bases from V and 2 from J, leaving 18 bases between them. The CDR3 DNA reads as TGCAGCGTTGTGGTCCTGGACAGCTCGGCCTACGAGCAGTACTTC. Translation: CSVVVLDSSAYEQYF.

This sequence joins TRBV29-1 and TRBJ2-7, with D unresolved. V was clipped by 2 bases and J by 3 bases, with 8 bases between them. The CDR3 covers 12 residues. CDR1 and CDR2 (germline): SQVTM, ANQGSEA. The CDR3 sequence: CSVESGSYEQYF. As DNA, the CDR3 is TGCAGCGTTGAATCGGGCAGCTACGAGCAGTACTTC.

The chain has TRBV10-1 and TRBJ2-7; D perhaps matches TRBD1 (5 bases). The CDR3 extends over 13 amino acids. Deletions cut 3 bases from V and 0 bases from J, with 6 bases between. The germline gives CDR1 WNHNN, CDR2 SYGVQD (reference sequence). The DNA of the CDR3 is TGCGCCAGCAGTGAAGACAGCTCCTACGAGCAGTACTTC. Translation gives CASSEDSSYEQYF.

V usage is TRBV7-8 and J usage is TRBJ2-7; a possible D gene is TRBD1 (6 bases). This CDR3 spans 15 amino acids. Trimming removed 3 bases at V and 4 bases at J, with 16 bases between. Germline V gene sequence: CDR1 SGHVS, CDR2 FQNEAQ. The CDR3 sequence is CASSFGPGTTYEQYF. The CDR3 DNA reads TGTGCCAGCAGCTTCGGACCCGGGACAACGTACGAGCAGTACTTC.

The rearrangement joins TRBV9 to TRBJ1-4, with 10 bases aligning to TRBD1. Germline CDR1 and CDR2: SGDLS and YYNGEE. The ends lost 3 bases at V and 6 bases at J; junction bases unmatched: 2. This CDR3 comprises 14 residues. The CDR3, as DNA: TGTGCCAGCAGCGCCGGGACAGGGGATGAAAAACTGTTTTTT. This codes for CASSAGTGDEKLFF. Drawing the rest from reference TRBV9 and TRBJ1-4, the complete variable domain is DSGVTQTPKHLITATGQRVTLRCSPRSGDLSVYWYQQSLDQGLQFLIQYYNGEERAKGNILERFSAQQFPDLHSELNLSSLELGDSALYFCASSAGTGDEKLFFGSGTQLSVL.

The chain joins TRBV7-3 to TRBJ2-1; D possibly corresponds to TRBD2 (6 bases). The CDR3 is 16 amino acids. CDR1 SGHTA and CDR2 FQGTGA come from the germline V gene. The ends were cut back, 4 bases at V and 5 bases at J, with 18 bases in the middle. CDR3 residues: CASSSTPGLHNNEQFF. In DNA form, the CDR3 reads TGTGCCAGCAGCTCCACCCCGGGACTCCACAACAATGAGCAGTTCTTC. Together with reference TRBV7-3 and TRBJ2-1, the CDR3 gives the full variable domain: GAGVSQTPSNKVTEKGKYVELRCDPISGHTALYWYRQSLGQGPEFLIYFQGTGAADDSGLPNDRFFAVRPEGSVSTLKIQRTERGDSAVYLCASSSTPGLHNNEQFFGPGTRLTVL.

This chain uses TRBV7-9 with TRBJ2-2; tentative D call: TRBD1 (5 bases). Trimming stripped 8 bases from V and 1 base from J, with 14 bases between. CDR3 length: 15 residues. Germline CDR1 is SEHNR and CDR2 is FQNEAQ (reference sequence). The CDR3 DNA sequence: TGTGCCAGCGGCAGGGTCCAGATGAACACCGGGGAGCTGTTTTTT. As protein: CASGRVQMNTGELFF.

The chain carries TRBV4-1 and TRBJ2-2; the D gene is possibly TRBD2 (7 bases). The CDR3 runs to 18 residues. The V end lost 3 bases, the J end lost 5 bases, and 22 bases lay between the germline ends. CDR1 and CDR2 from the germline V gene are MGHRA and YSYEKL. The CDR3 loop is CASSHPALGGPGTGELFF. The DNA of the CDR3 is TGCGCCAGCAGCCACCCCGCGTTGGGGGGGCCCGGAACCGGGGAGCTGTTTTTT.

The rearrangement links TRBV9 to TRBJ2-7; 9 bases agree with TRBD1. The V gene end was trimmed by 3 bases and the J gene end by 2 bases; junction bases not matched to a gene: 3. Germline lookup yields CDR1 SGDLS and CDR2 YYNGEE. CDR3 length: 14 amino acids. CDR3 DNA: TGTGCCAGCAGCGGGAGGACAGGGGCCTACGAGCAGTACTTC. This encodes CASSGRTGAYEQYF.

The V gene is TRBV5-1, the J gene TRBJ2-1, with a possible D match to TRBD2 (5 bases). Trimming pared 2 bases from V and 3 bases from J, leaving 9 bases between. CDR1 SGHRS and CDR2 YFSETQ come from the germline V gene. The CDR3 runs to 14 residues. This CDR3 is CASSFRGLYNEQFF. The CDR3 region has the DNA TGCGCCAGCAGCTTTAGAGGACTCTACAATGAGCAGTTCTTC.

This chain links TRBV29-1 with TRBJ2-1, with unresolved D. V gave up 1 base and J gave up 5 bases, with 6 bases separating them. The CDR3 extends over 12 amino acids. From germline, CDR1 is SQVTM and CDR2 ANQGSEA. Written as DNA, the CDR3 is TGCAGCGTTGAAGTACAGAACAATGAGCAGTTCTTC. It yields the protein CSVEVQNNEQFF.

A word on this clone: Other DNA variants within this sample encode the same CDR3. J is TRBJ2-3 and V is TRBV7-2, with 9 nucleotides matching TRBD2. The germline CDR1 and CDR2 sequences are SGHTA and FQGNSA. The CDR3 has 15 amino acids. After removal of 3 bases from V and 0 bases from J, the junction contained 1 base not matched to a gene. The CDR3 coding sequence is TGTGCCAGCAGCTTTCTAGCGGGGAGCACAGATACGCAGTATTTT. Protein product: CASSFLAGSTDTQYF. Looking up the rest from reference TRBV7-2 and TRBJ2-3 gives the full variable domain: GAGVSQSPSNKVTEKGKDVELRCDPISGHTALYWYRQSLGQGLEFLIYFQGNSAPDKSGLPSDRFSAERTGGSVSTLTIQRTQQEDSAVYLCASSFLAGSTDTQYFGPGTRLTVL.

The chain joins TRBV7-2 to TRBJ2-7; D unclear. V gave up 5 bases and J gave up 0 bases, with 5 bases separating them. Germline V gives CDR1 SGHTA, CDR2 FQGNSA. The CDR3 length is 12 residues. CDR3 DNA: TGTGCCAGCAGCCTAAGCTCCTACGAGCAGTACTTC. Encoded protein: CASSLSSYEQYF.

The chain combines TRBV5-6 with TRBJ1-1, with unresolved D. V dropped 2 bases and J dropped 6 bases, with 8 bases sitting between them. This CDR3 is 12 amino acids long. Germline CDR1 and CDR2: SGHDT and YYEEEE. DNA for the CDR3: TGTGCCAGCAGCTTTGGGAGGGCTGAAGCTTTCTTT. Amino acid sequence: CASSFGRAEAFF.